These T cell receptor beta chains were read from a single sample in a study of response to subunit inactivated influenza vaccine. Using its own MiXCR run on the RT-PCR reads, TCRdb lists one record per CDR3 protein. The profile shows about 540,000 distinct CDR3 sequences, around 21% of them singletons. The sample was also linked to a second study, of T cells expressing NK-cell markers.

Sequences were derived from CD4+ T cells sorted from PBMCs, sampled approximately 13 days after vaccination. These receptors all come from a man aged 45-65 years who received an inactivated influenza vaccine. The CDR3 runs from the conserved cysteine through the conserved F or W. Each record gives: J gene, D gene, V gene, clone size, CDR3 protein, CDR3 DNA. A D gene is named only where the DNA matches it firmly. Clone size is stated in some rows and not others, as once, few, many or a class when expanded.

TRBJ2-3 | TRBD2 | TRBV20-1 | few | CSARVPSRLAYSTDTQYF | TGCAGTGCTAGAGTCCCCAGCCGACTAGCCTATAGCACAGATACGCAGTATTTT
TRBJ2-2 | - | TRBV12-3/TRBV12-4 | many | CASRQRTGQNTGELFF | TGTGCCAGCAGACAGAGAACTGGACAGAACACCGGGGAGCTGTTTTTT
TRBJ2-7 | - | TRBV5-1 | many | CASSLAARNEQYF | TGCGCCAGCAGCTTGGCTGCGAGGAACGAGCAGTACTTC
TRBJ1-5 | - | TRBV7-8 | many | CASSPGFVGQGYQPQHF | TGTGCCAGCAGCCCAGGGTTCGTTGGGCAGGGGTATCAGCCCCAGCATTTT
TRBJ2-7 | - | TRBV6-2/TRBV6-3 | few | CASSREDLYEQYF | TGTGCCAGCAGCCGGGAAGACCTTTACGAGCAGTACTTC
TRBJ2-1 | TRBD2 | TRBV12-3/TRBV12-4 | few | CASTLGGLGSGEQFF | TGTGCCAGCACCCTTGGCGGACTAGGGTCGGGTGAGCAGTTCTTC
TRBJ1-4 | - | TRBV20-1 | few | CSARDARGGEKLFF | TGCAGTGCTAGAGACGCCAGGGGTGGTGAAAAACTGTTTTTT
TRBJ2-6 | - | TRBV5-1 | many | CASSLSDYSGANVLTF | TGCGCCAGCAGCTTGTCAGACTATTCTGGGGCCAACGTCCTGACTTTC
TRBJ2-3 | - | TRBV9 | - | CASNVGPPHATDTQYF | TGTGCCAGCAACGTGGGGCCCCCACATGCGACAGATACGCAGTATTTT
TRBJ1-1 | - | TRBV6-1 | - | CASSIRQSAEAFF | TGTGCCAGCAGTATCAGGCAGAGTGCTGAAGCTTTCTTT
TRBJ2-4 | - | TRBV20-1 | - | CSANDPVARAKNIQYF | TGCAGTGCTAACGATCCTGTAGCGAGAGCCAAAAACATTCAGTACTTC
TRBJ2-5 | - | TRBV20-1 | few | CSAREGGLERETQYF | TGCAGTGCTAGAGAAGGTGGGCTAGAAAGAGAGACCCAGTACTTC
TRBJ2-7 | - | TRBV9 | - | CASSPRTDSSYEQYF | TGTGCCAGCAGCCCCCGCACGGATAGCTCCTACGAGCAGTACTTC
TRBJ2-1 | - | TRBV10-3 | - | CAISERGASSYNEQFF | TGTGCCATCAGTGAGCGTGGAGCGAGCTCCTACAATGAGCAGTTCTTC
TRBJ2-1 | - | TRBV7-6 | many | CASSLELAHYNEQFF | TGTGCCAGCAGCTTAGAACTGGCTCACTACAATGAGCAGTTCTTC
TRBJ2-3 | - | TRBV7-2 | - | CASSLVAGRTDTQYF | TGTGCCAGCAGCTTAGTCGCGGGACGCACAGATACGCAGTATTTT
TRBJ1-5 | TRBD1 | TRBV6-1 | many | CASTQGVSQPQHF | TGTGCCAGCACCCAGGGGGTTTCGCAGCCCCAGCATTTT
TRBJ1-5 | - | TRBV7-2 | few | CASSFGENQPQHF | TGTGCCAGCAGCTTTGGGGAAAATCAGCCCCAGCATTTT
TRBJ2-5 | - | TRBV5-1 | - | CASSLAIIARAETQYF | TGCGCCAGCAGCTTGGCAATCATTGCGCGGGCGGAGACCCAGTACTTC
TRBJ1-6 | TRBD1 | TRBV3-1 | - | CASSQQGQANSPLHF | TGTGCCAGCAGCCAACAGGGACAGGCCAATTCACCCCTCCACTTT
TRBJ2-1 | TRBD2 | TRBV19 | - | CASSTLLAGGYEQFF | TGTGCCAGTAGTACCCTACTAGCGGGAGGTTATGAGCAGTTCTTC
TRBJ2-2 | - | TRBV12-3/TRBV12-4 | - | CASSAQGFNTGELFF | TGTGCCAGCAGTGCGCAGGGATTCAACACCGGGGAGCTGTTTTTT
TRBJ2-7 | - | TRBV27 | few | CATKRFVAESYEQYF | TGTGCCACCAAAAGATTCGTAGCCGAATCCTACGAGCAGTACTTC
TRBJ1-1 | - | TRBV29-1 | few | CSVEGWGNTEAFF | TGCAGCGTTGAAGGATGGGGGAACACTGAAGCTTTCTTT
TRBJ2-7 | TRBD2 | TRBV5-8 | - | CASSFPGTSGFPQYF | TGTGCCAGCAGCTTTCCTGGGACTAGCGGGTTTCCCCAGTACTTC
TRBJ2-3 | TRBD1 | TRBV15 | - | CATSTTRQGADTQYF | TGTGCCACCAGCACGACGCGACAGGGAGCAGATACGCAGTATTTT